Following are 15 T cell receptor beta chains from one sample sequenced in a study of T cell repertoires in cytomegalovirus infection. Antigens of these TCRs are unknown. From the reads, TCRdb called clonotypes with MiXCR, one entry per CDR3 protein. The sample holds about 280,000 distinct CDR3 sequences; about 20% are singletons and the top ten take 15% to 20%. The source was cultured PBMCs, collected from culture after CMV antigen stimulation. The receptor set was obtained from a human donor in good health (CMV status not recorded). Some clones in this sample may be carry-over from other donors' samples.

This chain joins TRBV19 and TRBJ1-1; 8 positions agree with TRBD1. The CDR3 length is 14 residues. The germline V gene has CDR1 LNHDA and CDR2 SQIVND (reference sequence). The J segment lost 5 bases and the V segment lost 3 bases, leaving 5 bases of the junction unmatched. The DNA of the CDR3 is TGTGCCAGTAGTATGGTCCAGGGGGCGACTGAAGCTTTCTTT. Amino acid sequence: CASSMVQGATEAFF.

This clonotype appeared many times. The chain is built from TRBV6-1 and TRBJ2-2; TRBD2 agrees at 11 bases. Germline assignment: CDR1 MNHNS and CDR2 SASEGT. V lost 6 bases and J lost 3; bases outside the gene matches: 0. CDR3 length: 14 residues. The DNA of the CDR3 is TGTGCCAGCAGACTAGCGGGAGACACCGGGGAGCTGTTTTTT. Amino acids: CASRLAGDTGELFF.

The table lists this clonotype with many counts. The chain combines TRBV7-2 with TRBJ2-7; 8 nucleotides align to TRBD2. J was trimmed by 1 base and V by 3 bases; bases with no gene match: 5. This CDR3 spans 15 amino acids. The germline V gene encodes CDR1 SGHTA and CDR2 FQGNSA. The CDR3 DNA reads TGTGCCAGCAGCTTTGGAACGGGAGGGTCCTACGAGCAGTACTTC. It specifies CASSFGTGGSYEQYF. The variable domain in full, with the rest retrieved from reference TRBV7-2 and TRBJ2-7, is GAGVSQSPSNKVTEKGKDVELRCDPISGHTALYWYRQSLGQGLEFLIYFQGNSAPDKSGLPSDRFSAERTGGSVSTLTIQRTQQEDSAVYLCASSFGTGGSYEQYFGPGTRLTVT.

This clonotype was counted at least ten times. The V gene is TRBV6-2 or TRBV6-3, the J gene TRBJ2-1, with 10 bases lining up with TRBD2. With V trimmed by 1 base and J by 3 bases, 6 bases remained unmatched. The CDR3 loop spans 17 amino acids. Per germline, CDR1 MNHEY and CDR2 SVGEGT. The chain's CDR3 is CASSYYWLAGVYNEQFF. CDR3 nucleotide sequence: TGTGCCAGCAGTTACTATTGGCTAGCGGGAGTCTACAATGAGCAGTTCTTC.

This clonotype was counted at least ten times. The V call is TRBV7-2, the J call TRBJ2-7, with D unclear. V was shortened by 0 bases and J by 5 bases, with 14 bases between the two germline ends. Looked up from germline, CDR1 is SGHTA and CDR2 is FQGNSA. The CDR3 runs to 15 residues. DNA of the CDR3: TGTGCCAGCAGCTTAGCGCCGACTCCCGTGGACGAGCAGTACTTC. Amino acids: CASSLAPTPVDEQYF.

This clonotype was detected many times. The chain recombines TRBV7-6 with TRBJ1-2; perhaps TRBD1 as D (5 bases). V lost 5 bases to trimming and J lost 7 bases, with 20 bases between them. The CDR3 is 15 amino acids. Germline V lookup: CDR1 SGHVS, CDR2 FNYEAQ. The CDR3 region is CASSLSGGETGGYTF. The DNA of the CDR3 is TGTGCCAGCAGCCTCAGCGGGGGGGAGACCGGTGGCTACACCTTC.

This clonotype was seen more than once but under ten times. The genes are TRBV6-5 and TRBJ1-2; 7 bases match TRBD1. This CDR3 has 14 residues. The V gene end was trimmed by 1 base and the J gene end by 3 bases; junction bases not matched to a gene: 2. The germline gives CDR1 MNHEY, CDR2 SVGAGI. CDR3 sequence reads: CASSYLTGYYGYTF. For the CDR3, the DNA is TGTGCCAGCAGTTACTTGACAGGGTACTATGGCTACACCTTC.

This clonotype was recorded only once. A much larger clone lies one base from this, so it may be a read error. The missing conserved phenylalanine or tryptophan at the end of this CDR3 makes a read error likely. The chain recombines TRBV7-2 with TRBJ2-1; tentative D call: TRBD1 (6 bases). In germline, CDR1 is SGHTA, CDR2 FQGNSA. The length of the CDR3 is 15 residues. The V end lost 2 bases, the J end lost 5 bases, and 13 bases lay between the germline ends. The CDR3 here is CASSLLGQTNNEQFL. CDR3 DNA: TGTGCCAGCAGCTTACTAGGACAGACCAACAATGAGCAGTTCCTC.

This clonotype was recorded a few times. The chain combines TRBV6-2 or TRBV6-3 with TRBJ2-2; 13 bases line up with TRBD2. The V segment lost 4 bases and the J segment 6 bases; nucleotides outside the gene matches: 8. This CDR3 comprises 17 residues. Germline V CDR1 and CDR2: MNHEY, SVGEGT. This chain's CDR3 is CASSFWTSGRSAGELFF. CDR3 coding DNA: TGTGCCAGCAGTTTCTGGACTAGCGGGAGATCTGCCGGGGAGCTGTTTTTT.

The chain has TRBV20-1 and TRBJ2-3, with D unclear. V dropped 2 bases and J dropped 0 bases, with 12 bases sitting between them. Germline CDR1 DFQATT, CDR2 SNEGSKA (reference sequence). The CDR3 consists of 15 residues. CDR3 amino acids: CSARLPTTSTDTQYF. Here the CDR3 DNA reads TGCAGTGCTAGATTGCCGACCACTAGCACAGATACGCAGTATTTT.

This clonotype was detected many times. The chain combines TRBV7-2 with TRBJ1-3; D is unclear. There are 15 residues in the CDR3. Germline V CDR1 and CDR2: SGHTA, FQGNSA. V lost 6 bases and J lost 1, with 13 bases in between. The CDR3 sequence is CASRERGPSGNTIYF. CDR3 DNA sequence: TGTGCCAGCAGAGAGCGCGGGCCTTCTGGAAACACCATATATTTT.

V gene TRBV27 combines with J gene TRBJ1-1, with TRBD1 as a possible D gene (6 bases). Germline V gene sequence: CDR1 MNHEY, CDR2 SMNVEV (reference sequence). V shed 6 bases and J shed 1 base, with 12 bases lying between them. CDR3 length equals 14 residues. CDR3 nucleotides: TGTGCCAGCAGGAGAGGACAGACGAACACTGAAGCTTTCTTT. As protein: CASRRGQTNTEAFF.

The rearrangement uses TRBV10-3 and TRBJ1-5; D is uncertain. CDR1 ENHRY and CDR2 SYGVKD come from the germline V gene. Between the trimmed V and J ends, which lost 0 bases and 0 bases, there was a span of 6 bases. The CDR3 is 15 residues long. The CDR3 nucleotides are TGTGCCATCAGTGAGTCGCGGGTTAGCAATCAGCCCCAGCATTTT. Its translation: CAISESRVSNQPQHF.

The table lists this clonotype with many counts. J is TRBJ2-1 and V is TRBV7-2; D is ambiguous. The CDR3 consists of 15 residues. Trimming pared 5 bases from V and 0 bases from J, leaving 11 bases between. The germline gives CDR1 SGHTA, CDR2 FQGNSA. The CDR3 nucleotides are TGTGCCAGCAGCCCCGGCGTTGTCTCCTACAATGAGCAGTTCTTC. The encoded protein is CASSPGVVSYNEQFF. Looking up the rest from reference TRBV7-2 and TRBJ2-1 gives the full variable domain: GAGVSQSPSNKVTEKGKDVELRCDPISGHTALYWYRQSLGQGLEFLIYFQGNSAPDKSGLPSDRFSAERTGGSVSTLTIQRTQQEDSAVYLCASSPGVVSYNEQFFGPGTRLTVL.

The chain couples TRBV4-2 to TRBJ2-1; tentatively, D is TRBD1 (6 bases). The V end lost 3 bases, the J end lost 5 bases, and 17 bases lay between the germline ends. CDR3 size: 16 residues. Per the germline V gene, CDR1 is LGHNA and CDR2 is YNFKEQ. CDR3 coding DNA: TGTGCCAGCAGCCACCCCTATCGGACAGCCAACAATGAGCAGTTCTTC. Residues: CASSHPYRTANNEQFF.